Listed below are T cell receptor beta chains from one sample, sequenced in a study of radiotherapy plus CTLA-4 blockade in lung cancer. Data came from immunoSEQ multiplex PCR; TCRdb stores just in-frame clones and leaves some out. The data hold 75,000 or so clones, with around 82% observed a single time. The specimen was peripheral blood, collected from a patient treated with radiotherapy plus ipilimumab. The receptors were sampled from a human donor with non-small cell lung cancer who had a complete response to radiotherapy plus ipilimumab. CDR3s include the opening cysteine and the closing phenylalanine or tryptophan. The D gene is left open where the match is weak. Some rows have no size entry. The others give once, few or many, or a class for an expanded clone.

d_gene: TRBD1; abundance: .; j_gene: TRBJ2-7; v_gene: TRBV11-3; CDR3aa: CASSMKGTGGPRDYEQYF; CDR3nt: TGTGCCAGCAGCATGAAAGGGACAGGGGGCCCTCGGGACTACGAGCAGTACTTC
d_gene: .; abundance: .; j_gene: TRBJ2-5; v_gene: TRBV7-8; CDR3aa: CASSLVGGTEETQYF; CDR3nt: TGTGCCAGCAGCTTAGTAGGGGGGACAGAAGAGACCCAGTACTTC
d_gene: .; abundance: .; j_gene: TRBJ1-2; v_gene: TRBV18; CDR3aa: CASSPEGKSNYGYTF; CDR3nt: TGTGCCAGCTCACCCGAGGGGAAGTCTAACTATGGCTACACCTTC
d_gene: .; abundance: .; j_gene: TRBJ2-1; v_gene: TRBV5-1; CDR3aa: CASTPTGERGDEQFF; CDR3nt: TGCGCCAGCACCCCTACAGGGGAACGGGGGGATGAGCAGTTCTTC
d_gene: .; abundance: .; j_gene: TRBJ1-5; v_gene: TRBV21-1; CDR3aa: CASSTGGAGYSNQPQHF; CDR3nt: TGTGCCAGCAGCACAGGGGGCGCGGGGTATAGCAATCAGCCCCAGCATTTT
d_gene: .; abundance: once; j_gene: TRBJ1-2; v_gene: TRBV30; CDR3aa: CAWSVLGGYGYTF; CDR3nt: TGTGCCTGGAGTGTCCTAGGGGGCTATGGCTACACCTTC
d_gene: TRBD1; abundance: .; j_gene: TRBJ2-5; v_gene: TRBV7-2; CDR3aa: CASSLATGGETQYF; CDR3nt: TGTGCCAGCAGCTTAGCGACAGGGGGGGAGACCCAGTACTTC
d_gene: TRBD2; abundance: .; j_gene: TRBJ2-1; v_gene: TRBV5-1; CDR3aa: CASSWGATSLYNEQFF; CDR3nt: TGCGCCAGCAGCTGGGGTGCGACTAGCCTATACAATGAGCAGTTCTTC
d_gene: .; abundance: .; j_gene: TRBJ2-3; v_gene: TRBV7-2; CDR3aa: CASSPLAGDTQYF; CDR3nt: TGTGCCAGCAGCCCCCTAGCCGGAGATACGCAGTATTTT
d_gene: .; abundance: .; j_gene: TRBJ1-1; v_gene: TRBV19; CDR3aa: CASSAIRRDTEAFF; CDR3nt: TGTGCCAGTAGTGCTATACGCAGGGACACTGAAGCTTTCTTT
d_gene: .; abundance: .; j_gene: TRBJ2-2; v_gene: TRBV6-6; CDR3aa: CAARALNTGELFF; CDR3nt: TGTGCCGCCCGGGCTCTTAACACCGGGGAGCTGTTTTTT
d_gene: .; abundance: once; j_gene: TRBJ1-2; v_gene: TRBV4-3; CDR3aa: CASSQEDGGGYTF; CDR3nt: TGCGCCAGCAGCCAAGAAGACGGGGGTGGCTACACCTTC
d_gene: .; abundance: .; j_gene: TRBJ1-4; v_gene: TRBV6-6; CDR3aa: CASSYPLTKKLFF; CDR3nt: TGTGCCAGCAGTTACCCCCTGACTAAAAAACTGTTTTTT
d_gene: .; abundance: .; j_gene: TRBJ1-2; v_gene: TRBV29-1; CDR3aa: CSAGGDLNGYTF; CDR3nt: TGCAGCGCCGGAGGGGACTTGAATGGCTACACCTTC
d_gene: TRBD1; abundance: .; j_gene: TRBJ2-7; v_gene: TRBV30; CDR3aa: CAWAGTGGIVYEQYF; CDR3nt: TGTGCCTGGGCCGGAACAGGGGGCATCGTCTACGAGCAGTACTTC
d_gene: .; abundance: .; j_gene: TRBJ1-2; v_gene: TRBV9; CDR3aa: CASSGGPPYGYTF; CDR3nt: TGTGCCAGCAGCGGGGGACCGCCCTATGGCTACACCTTC
d_gene: TRBD2; abundance: .; j_gene: TRBJ2-1; v_gene: TRBV5-1; CDR3aa: CATRSGGRYNEQFF; CDR3nt: TGCGCCACCCGTAGCGGGGGGCGCTACAATGAGCAGTTCTTC
d_gene: .; abundance: .; j_gene: TRBJ1-2; v_gene: TRBV6-5; CDR3aa: CASSPGDLRYTF; CDR3nt: TGTGCCAGCAGCCCCGGGGACCTTAGGTACACCTTC
d_gene: .; abundance: many; j_gene: TRBJ1-5; v_gene: TRBV5-6; CDR3aa: CASSPGSNQPQHF; CDR3nt: TGTGCCAGCAGCCCCGGGAGCAATCAGCCCCAGCATTTT
d_gene: .; abundance: .; j_gene: TRBJ2-1; v_gene: TRBV6-5; CDR3aa: CASSYGGKPNNEQFF; CDR3nt: TGTGCCAGCAGTTACGGGGGAAAGCCGAACAATGAGCAGTTCTTC
d_gene: .; abundance: .; j_gene: TRBJ1-2; v_gene: TRBV6-5; CDR3aa: CASSTPLPVWYGYTF; CDR3nt: TGTGCCAGCAGTACCCCGTTACCGGTCTGGTATGGCTACACCTTC
d_gene: .; abundance: .; j_gene: TRBJ2-3; v_gene: TRBV2; CDR3aa: CASSPDTGTDTQYF; CDR3nt: TGTGCCAGCAGTCCCGACACCGGCACAGATACGCAGTATTTT
d_gene: .; abundance: .; j_gene: TRBJ2-3; v_gene: TRBV2; CDR3aa: CASKEYTDTQYF; CDR3nt: TGTGCCAGTAAGGAATACACAGATACGCAGTATTTT
d_gene: TRBD1; abundance: .; j_gene: TRBJ1-2; v_gene: TRBV29-1; CDR3aa: CSARQGEGYTF; CDR3nt: TGCAGCGCGCGACAGGGGGAGGGCTACACCTTC
d_gene: TRBD2; abundance: .; j_gene: TRBJ2-2; v_gene: TRBV7-6; CDR3aa: CASSLVAGGGTGELFF; CDR3nt: TGTGCCAGCAGCTTAGTAGCGGGGGGCGGCACCGGGGAGCTGTTTTTT
d_gene: TRBD1; abundance: .; j_gene: TRBJ2-5; v_gene: TRBV11-2; CDR3aa: CASSLVTGGDQETQYF; CDR3nt: TGTGCCAGCAGCTTAGTGACAGGGGGGGACCAAGAGACCCAGTACTTC
d_gene: TRBD2; abundance: .; j_gene: TRBJ2-3; v_gene: TRBV7-8; CDR3aa: CASSLSSGSSTDTQYF; CDR3nt: TGTGCCAGCAGCTTATCTAGCGGTTCTAGCACAGATACGCAGTATTTT
d_gene: .; abundance: .; j_gene: TRBJ2-4; v_gene: TRBV6-5; CDR3aa: CASSYQGLNIQYF; CDR3nt: TGTGCCAGCAGTTATCAGGGTTTGAACATTCAGTACTTC
d_gene: .; abundance: .; j_gene: TRBJ2-1; v_gene: TRBV7-8; CDR3aa: CASSPRGLGVHNEQFF; CDR3nt: TGTGCCAGCAGCCCAAGAGGGCTTGGTGTACACAATGAGCAGTTCTTC
d_gene: .; abundance: .; j_gene: TRBJ1-1; v_gene: TRBV30; CDR3aa: CAWNRGGVEAFF; CDR3nt: TGTGCCTGGAACCGGGGGGGAGTTGAAGCTTTCTTT
d_gene: .; abundance: once; j_gene: TRBJ1-1; v_gene: TRBV27; CDR3aa: CASSITVMNTEAFF; CDR3nt: TGTGCCAGCAGTATAACAGTCATGAACACTGAAGCTTTCTTT
d_gene: .; abundance: .; j_gene: TRBJ2-7; v_gene: TRBV30; CDR3aa: CAWSDRASYEQYF; CDR3nt: TGTGCCTGGAGTGACAGGGCCTCCTACGAGCAGTACTTC
d_gene: .; abundance: .; j_gene: TRBJ1-2; v_gene: TRBV5-1; CDR3aa: CASSSQGNYGYTF; CDR3nt: TGCGCCAGCAGCTCTCAGGGGAACTATGGCTACACCTTC
d_gene: .; abundance: .; j_gene: TRBJ1-1; v_gene: TRBV5-1; CDR3aa: CASSLAGVDTEAFF; CDR3nt: TGCGCCAGCAGCTTGGCGGGGGTCGACACTGAAGCTTTCTTT
d_gene: .; abundance: once; j_gene: TRBJ2-3; v_gene: TRBV18; CDR3aa: CASSPGTPNADTQYF; CDR3nt: TGTGCCAGCTCACCCGGGACACCCAACGCAGATACGCAGTATTTT
d_gene: .; abundance: .; j_gene: TRBJ1-2; v_gene: TRBV2; CDR3aa: CASSEGANYGYTF; CDR3nt: TGTGCCAGCAGTGAGGGCGCCAACTATGGCTACACCTTC
d_gene: .; abundance: .; j_gene: TRBJ1-1; v_gene: TRBV5-4; CDR3aa: CASSTDTNTEAFF; CDR3nt: TGTGCCAGCAGCACCGACACGAACACTGAAGCTTTCTTT
d_gene: TRBD1; abundance: .; j_gene: TRBJ2-5; v_gene: TRBV7-2; CDR3aa: CASSSPGTGGFAQETQYF; CDR3nt: TGTGCCAGCAGCAGCCCCGGGACAGGGGGTTTCGCACAAGAGACCCAGTACTTC
d_gene: .; abundance: .; j_gene: TRBJ1-2; v_gene: TRBV7-2; CDR3aa: CASSLGAYGYTF; CDR3nt: TGTGCCAGCAGCCTAGGAGCTTATGGCTACACCTTC
d_gene: .; abundance: .; j_gene: TRBJ1-4; v_gene: TRBV15; CDR3aa: CATSRETVMSLTTNEKLFF; CDR3nt: TGTGCCACCAGCAGGGAAACAGTTATGTCATTAACAACTAATGAAAAACTGTTTTTT
d_gene: .; abundance: .; j_gene: TRBJ1-3; v_gene: TRBV15; CDR3aa: CATSKVRRASGNTIYF; CDR3nt: TGTGCCACCAGCAAAGTGAGGCGGGCTTCGGGAAACACCATATATTTT
d_gene: TRBD1; abundance: few; j_gene: TRBJ2-4; v_gene: TRBV11-2; CDR3aa: CASSPRTGGIAKNIQYF; CDR3nt: TGTGCCAGCAGCCCTCGGACAGGAGGTATAGCCAAAAACATTCAGTACTTC